A selection of T cell receptor beta chains follows, all from one sample in a study of blood T cell repertoires in COVID-19. Here immunoSEQ multiplex PCR was the method, and the copy in TCRdb shows in-frame clones only, minus some. This sample carries about 280,000 clones, about 82% of them seen once, and the ten largest clones take roughly 4.6%. Sequencing input: peripheral blood. All receptors derive from a man in his fifties with active or convalescent COVID-19. Each CDR3 is given with its conserved first and last residue. D genes are given only for firm matches. Clone size appears in some rows only: once, few, many, or a class for an expanded clone.

TRBV5-1	.	.	TRBJ1-1	14	CASSPYRADTEAFF	TGCGCCAGCAGCCCGTACAGGGCGGACACTGAAGCTTTCTTT
TRBV7-9	.	TRBD1	TRBJ1-1	13	CASRVGTGSEAFF	TGTGCCAGCAGGGTGGGGACAGGGAGTGAAGCTTTCTTT
TRBV19	.	TRBD2	TRBJ2-1	19	CASSIGSGNDRSSYNEQFF	TGTGCCAGTAGTATTGGTAGCGGGAATGATCGTAGCTCCTACAATGAGCAGTTCTTC
TRBV5-8	.	TRBD1	TRBJ2-2	14	CASRPRQGTGELFF	TGTGCCAGCAGACCCCGACAGGGGACCGGGGAGCTGTTTTTT
TRBV6-5	.	.	TRBJ2-5	13	CASRERDQETQYF	TGTGCCAGCAGAGAGCGGGACCAAGAGACCCAGTACTTC
TRBV5-6	.	TRBD1	TRBJ1-2	13	CASSPDRNYGYTF	TGTGCCAGCAGCCCGGACAGGAACTATGGCTACACCTTC
TRBV9	.	TRBD1	TRBJ1-1	13	CASSPQGAAEAFF	TGTGCCAGCAGCCCCCAGGGGGCCGCTGAAGCTTTCTTT
TRBV7-3	.	.	TRBJ2-2	14	CASSFSMNTGELFF	TGTGCCAGCAGCTTTTCCATGAACACCGGGGAGCTGTTTTTT
TRBV7-2	.	TRBD1	TRBJ2-7	15	CASSLVAGGSYEQYF	TGTGCCAGCAGCTTAGTGGCAGGGGGATCCTACGAGCAGTACTTC
TRBV5-1	.	TRBD1	TRBJ2-3	17	CASSRGQGAPQVDTQYF	TGCGCCAGCAGCCGGGGACAGGGGGCGCCTCAGGTAGATACGCAGTATTTT
TRBV6-6	.	.	TRBJ1-2	11	CASSADYGYTF	TGTGCCAGCAGTGCGGATTATGGCTACACCTTC
TRBV7-2	.	TRBD2	TRBJ2-4	12	CASSYVAGEEYF	TGTGCCAGCAGCTACGTAGCGGGAGAAGAGTACTTC
TRBV18	.	TRBD1	TRBJ2-7	16	CASSRKGIGTDYEQYF	TGTGCCAGCTCACGGAAAGGGATAGGGACAGACTACGAGCAGTACTTC
TRBV6-6	.	.	TRBJ2-1	16	CASSYEIPSSYNEQFF	TGTGCCAGCAGTTACGAGATTCCCTCCTCCTACAATGAGCAGTTCTTC
TRBV6-5	.	.	TRBJ1-5	14	CASSPGSPNQPQHF	TGTGCCAGCAGTCCGGGATCGCCGAATCAGCCCCAGCATTTT
TRBV10-2	.	.	TRBJ2-3	12	CASSESRDTQYF	TGCGCCAGCAGTGAGTCACGGGATACGCAGTATTTT
TRBV11-1	.	.	TRBJ2-5	14	CASSLRQAGETQYF	TGTGCCAGCAGCTTAAGGCAGGCGGGGGAGACCCAGTACTTC
TRBV9	.	.	TRBJ2-1	15	CASSEGGSSYNEQFF	TGTGCCAGCAGCGAAGGAGGGAGCTCCTACAATGAGCAGTTCTTC
TRBV2	.	.	TRBJ1-1	14	CASSPVRGGTEAFF	TGTGCCAGCAGCCCCGTGAGGGGGGGCACTGAAGCTTTCTTT
TRBV6-6	.	.	TRBJ2-7	14	CASSLSSAAHEQYF	TGTGCCAGCAGTTTAAGTAGTGCGGCCCACGAGCAGTACTTC
TRBV20-1	few	.	TRBJ1-1	11	CSADSEVGAFF	TGCAGTGCCGACAGCGAGGTTGGAGCTTTCTTT
TRBV11-2	few	.	TRBJ2-7	16	CASSFLQPRSRDEQYF	TGTGCCAGCAGCTTTCTCCAGCCGAGGTCGAGGGACGAGCAGTACTTC
TRBV2	.	.	TRBJ2-7	14	CASSQGQVPYEQYF	TGTGCCTCCTCCCAGGGCCAGGTCCCCTACGAGCAGTACTTC
TRBV6-2/TRBV6-3	.	TRBD2	TRBJ2-7	15	CASSYYASGSYEQYF	TGTGCCAGCAGTTACTACGCTAGCGGGTCCTACGAGCAGTACTTC
TRBV5-5	.	.	TRBJ1-2	15	CASSLGQGSLIGYTF	TGTGCCAGCAGCTTGGGGCAGGGGAGCCTCATTGGCTACACCTTC
TRBV4-1	.	.	TRBJ2-1	20	CASSQSDIFGGRPFENEQFF	TGCGCCAGCAGCCAGTCAGATATCTTCGGAGGGCGGCCTTTTGAGAATGAGCAGTTCTTC
TRBV30	.	TRBD1	TRBJ1-2	14	CASPSRTGSYGYTF	TGTGCCTCACCTTCCAGGACAGGGAGCTATGGCTACACCTTC
TRBV30	.	.	TRBJ2-1	16	CAWSPLSGRTINEQFF	TGTGCCTGGAGTCCACTTAGCGGAAGAACAATTAATGAGCAGTTCTTC
TRBV27	.	TRBD2	TRBJ2-1	15	CAGLGLADSYNEQFF	TGTGCCGGTTTGGGACTAGCGGACTCGTACAATGAGCAGTTCTTC
TRBV11-3	.	.	TRBJ1-5	13	CASSLGYNQPQHF	TGTGCCAGCAGCTTAGGCTATAATCAGCCCCAGCATTTT
TRBV7-2	.	TRBD2	TRBJ2-2	16	CASSLAGAAGTGELFF	TGTGCCAGCAGCCTAGCGGGAGCGGCGGGTACCGGGGAGCTGTTTTTT
TRBV29-1	.	.	TRBJ1-5	12	CSVDSRWQPQHF	TGCAGCGTTGATAGTCGGTGGCAGCCCCAGCATTTT
TRBV28	.	.	TRBJ2-3	11	CASRQGHTQYF	TGTGCCAGCAGACAGGGACATACGCAGTATTTT
TRBV6-5	once	.	TRBJ1-5	12	CASRQGSQPQHF	TGTGCCAGCAGACAGGGTTCTCAGCCCCAGCATTTT
TRBV6-5	.	.	TRBJ2-7	16	CASSYSRLGLSYEQYF	TGTGCCAGCAGTTACTCGAGATTAGGACTGTCCTACGAGCAGTACTTC
TRBV27	.	.	TRBJ2-1	16	CASSQNPGTPPNEQFF	TGTGCCAGCAGCCAAAACCCAGGGACTCCGCCCAATGAGCAGTTCTTC
TRBV5-5	.	.	TRBJ1-2	13	CASSLPGNYGYTF	TGTGCCAGCAGCTTGCCAGGGAACTATGGCTACACCTTC
TRBV19	.	TRBD1	TRBJ1-1	14	CASKEGARATEAFF	TGTGCCAGTAAGGAGGGGGCGCGGGCCACTGAAGCTTTCTTT
TRBV6-5	few	.	TRBJ1-1	14	CASKWGGANTEAFF	TGTGCCAGCAAGTGGGGGGGGGCGAACACTGAAGCTTTCTTT
TRBV6-5	.	TRBD1	TRBJ2-7	14	CASRPPGQRREQYF	TGTGCCAGCAGACCCCCGGGACAGCGGCGCGAGCAGTACTTC
TRBV27	few	.	TRBJ2-1	13	CASSLSQLNEQFF	TGTGCCAGCAGTTTATCACAGCTCAATGAGCAGTTCTTC
TRBV28	.	.	TRBJ1-2	13	CASSETEAYGYTF	TGTGCCAGCAGTGAGACAGAAGCCTATGGCTACACCTTC
TRBV30	few	.	TRBJ2-7	14	CAWDLGAGSYEQYF	TGTGCCTGGGACCTTGGGGCAGGGTCCTACGAGCAGTACTTC
TRBV4-2	.	.	TRBJ2-6	16	CASSQESGAGANVLTF	TGTGCCAGCAGCCAAGAGTCGGGGGCTGGGGCCAACGTCCTGACTTTC